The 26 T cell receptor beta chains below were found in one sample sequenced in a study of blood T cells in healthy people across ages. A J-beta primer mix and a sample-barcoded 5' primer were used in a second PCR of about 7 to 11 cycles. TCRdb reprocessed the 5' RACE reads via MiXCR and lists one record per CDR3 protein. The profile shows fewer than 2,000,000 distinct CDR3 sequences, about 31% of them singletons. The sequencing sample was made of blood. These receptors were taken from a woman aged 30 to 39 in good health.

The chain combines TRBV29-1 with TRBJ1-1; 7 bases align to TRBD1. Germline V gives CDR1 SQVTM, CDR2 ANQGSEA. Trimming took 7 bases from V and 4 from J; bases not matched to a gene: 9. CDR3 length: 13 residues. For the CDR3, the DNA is TGCAGCGCCGACAGGGACATGAGCACTGAAGCTTTCTTT. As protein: CSADRDMSTEAFF. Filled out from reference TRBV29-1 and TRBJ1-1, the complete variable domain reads SAVISQKPSRDICQRGTSLTIQCQVDSQVTMMFWYRQQPGQSLTLIATANQGSEATYESGFVIDKFPISRPNLTFSTLTVSNMSPEDSSIYLCSADRDMSTEAFFGQGTRLTVV.

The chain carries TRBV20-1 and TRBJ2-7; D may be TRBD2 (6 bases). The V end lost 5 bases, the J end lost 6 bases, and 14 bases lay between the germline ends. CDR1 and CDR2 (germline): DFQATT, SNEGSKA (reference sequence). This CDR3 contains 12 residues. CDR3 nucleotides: TGCAGTGCTGGACCCTTCGGGGGCGAGCAGTACGTC. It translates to CSAGPFGGEQYV.

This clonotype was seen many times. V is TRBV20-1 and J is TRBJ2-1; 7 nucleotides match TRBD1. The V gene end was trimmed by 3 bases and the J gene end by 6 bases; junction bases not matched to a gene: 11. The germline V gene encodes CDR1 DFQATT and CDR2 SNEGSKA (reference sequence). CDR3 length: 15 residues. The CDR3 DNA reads TGCAGTGCTAGTAGCCTAGGGGACAGCTCCAATGAGCAGTTCTTC. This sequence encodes CSASSLGDSSNEQFF.

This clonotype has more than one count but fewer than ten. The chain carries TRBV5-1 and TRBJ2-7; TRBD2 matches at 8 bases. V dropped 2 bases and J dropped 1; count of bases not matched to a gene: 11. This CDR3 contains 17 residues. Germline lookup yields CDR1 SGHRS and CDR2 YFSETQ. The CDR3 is CASSFGSGTDISYEQYF. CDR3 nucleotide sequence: TGCGCCAGCAGCTTCGGTAGCGGGACCGATATTTCCTACGAGCAGTACTTC.

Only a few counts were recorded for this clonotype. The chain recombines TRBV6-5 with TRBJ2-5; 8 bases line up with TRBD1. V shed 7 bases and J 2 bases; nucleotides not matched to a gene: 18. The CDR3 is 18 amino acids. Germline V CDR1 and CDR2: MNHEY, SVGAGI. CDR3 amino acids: CASNWNSGTGRRQETQYF. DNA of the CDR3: TGTGCCAGCAATTGGAACTCCGGGACAGGCCGTCGGCAAGAGACCCAGTACTTC.

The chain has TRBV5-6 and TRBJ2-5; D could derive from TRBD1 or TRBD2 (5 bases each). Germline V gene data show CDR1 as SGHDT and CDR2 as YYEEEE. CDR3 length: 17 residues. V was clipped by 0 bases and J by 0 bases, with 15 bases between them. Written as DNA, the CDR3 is TGTGCCAGCAGCTTGGCCAAGGACTGGGGGTACCAAGAGACCCAGTACTTC. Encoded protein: CASSLAKDWGYQETQYF.

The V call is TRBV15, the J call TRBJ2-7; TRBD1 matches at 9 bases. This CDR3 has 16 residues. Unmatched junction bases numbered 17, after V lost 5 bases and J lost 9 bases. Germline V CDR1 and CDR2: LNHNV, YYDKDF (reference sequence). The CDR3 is CATSEGDRVGVLRQYF. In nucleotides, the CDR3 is TGTGCCACCAGCGAAGGGGACAGGGTTGGCGTTTTGCGGCAGTACTTC.

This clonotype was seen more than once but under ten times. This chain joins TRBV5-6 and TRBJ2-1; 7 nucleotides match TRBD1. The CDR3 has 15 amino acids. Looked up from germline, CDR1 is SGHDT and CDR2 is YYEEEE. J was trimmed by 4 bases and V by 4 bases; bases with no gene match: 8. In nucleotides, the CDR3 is TGTGCCAGCAGCATCGACAGGGCCGGGTACAATGAGCAGTTCTTC. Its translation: CASSIDRAGYNEQFF. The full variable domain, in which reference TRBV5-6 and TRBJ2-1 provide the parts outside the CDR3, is DAGVTQSPTHLIKTRGQQVTLRCSPKSGHDTVSWYQQALGQGPQFIFQYYEEEERQRGNFPDRFSGHQFPNYSSELNVNALLLGDSALYLCASSIDRAGYNEQFFGPGTRLTVL.

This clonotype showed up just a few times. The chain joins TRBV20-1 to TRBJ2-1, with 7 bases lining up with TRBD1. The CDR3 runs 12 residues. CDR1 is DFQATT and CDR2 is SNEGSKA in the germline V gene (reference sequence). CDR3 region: CTPLQGTLGEFF. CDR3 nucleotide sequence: TGCACCCCTTTACAGGGGACCCTAGGGGAGTTCTTC.

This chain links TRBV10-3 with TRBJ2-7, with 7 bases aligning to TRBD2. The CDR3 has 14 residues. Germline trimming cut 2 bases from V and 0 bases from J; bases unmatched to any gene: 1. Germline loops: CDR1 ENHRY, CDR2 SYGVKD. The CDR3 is CAISEGGGSYEQYF. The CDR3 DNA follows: TGTGCCATCAGTGAGGGGGGGGGCTCCTACGAGCAGTACTTC.

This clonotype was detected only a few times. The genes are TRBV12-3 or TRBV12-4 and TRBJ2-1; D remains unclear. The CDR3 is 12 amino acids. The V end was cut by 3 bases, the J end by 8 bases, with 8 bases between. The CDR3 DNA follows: TGTGCCAGCAGTTTCGGGCCGTATGAGCAGTTCTTC. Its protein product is CASSFGPYEQFF.

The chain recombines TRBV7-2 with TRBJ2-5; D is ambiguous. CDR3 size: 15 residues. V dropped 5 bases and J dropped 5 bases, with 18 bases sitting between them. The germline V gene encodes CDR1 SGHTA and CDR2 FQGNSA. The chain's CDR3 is CASSLELGRRETQYF. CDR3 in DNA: TGTGCCAGCAGCCTGGAATTGGGAAGGCGGGAGACCCAGTACTTC.

The CDR3 nucleotides are TGTGCCAGCAGTGAAGCGTTAATTTACAGAAACAATGAGCAGTTCTTC. It yields the protein CASSEALIYRNNEQFF. The chain carries TRBV6-1 and TRBJ2-1; D is unclear. CDR1 and CDR2 from the germline V gene are MNHNS and SASEGT. The CDR3 extends over 16 amino acids. V was clipped by 0 bases and J by 5 bases, with 14 bases between them.

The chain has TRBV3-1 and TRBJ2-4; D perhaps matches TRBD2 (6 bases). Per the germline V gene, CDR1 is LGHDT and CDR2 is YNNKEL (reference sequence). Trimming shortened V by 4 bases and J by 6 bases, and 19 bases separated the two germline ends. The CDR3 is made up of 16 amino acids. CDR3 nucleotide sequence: TGTGCCAGCAGCCCGCGGACACCCGTGGGGGGAAACATTCAGTACTTC. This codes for CASSPRTPVGGNIQYF.

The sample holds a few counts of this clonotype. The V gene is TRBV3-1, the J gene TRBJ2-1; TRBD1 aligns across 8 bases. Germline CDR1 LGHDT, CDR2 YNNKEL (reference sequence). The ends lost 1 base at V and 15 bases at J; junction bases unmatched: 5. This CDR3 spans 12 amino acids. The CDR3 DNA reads TGTGCCAGCAGCCAAGGGACAGGGATCTTGTTCTTC. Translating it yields CASSQGTGILFF.

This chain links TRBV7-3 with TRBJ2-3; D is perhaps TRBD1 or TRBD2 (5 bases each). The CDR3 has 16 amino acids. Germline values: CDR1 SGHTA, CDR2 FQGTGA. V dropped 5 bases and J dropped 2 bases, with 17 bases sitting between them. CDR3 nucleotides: TGTGCCAGCAGCACCCTTCGGGGCTATGCCACAGATACGCAGTATTTT. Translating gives CASSTLRGYATDTQYF.

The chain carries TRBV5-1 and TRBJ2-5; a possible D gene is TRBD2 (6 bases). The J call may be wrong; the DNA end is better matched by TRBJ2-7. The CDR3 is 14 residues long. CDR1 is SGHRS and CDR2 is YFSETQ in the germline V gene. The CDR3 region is CASSISGVPDEQYF. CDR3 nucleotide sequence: TGCGCCAGCAGCATTAGCGGTGTCCCCGACGAGCAGTACTTC.

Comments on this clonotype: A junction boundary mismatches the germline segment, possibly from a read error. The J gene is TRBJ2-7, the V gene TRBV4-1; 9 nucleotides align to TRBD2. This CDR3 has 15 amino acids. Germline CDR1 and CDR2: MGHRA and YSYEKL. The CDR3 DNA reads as TGCGCCGGCAGCCAAGCGATAGCGGGAGTGGGGGAGCAGTACTTC. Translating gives CAGSQAIAGVGEQYF.

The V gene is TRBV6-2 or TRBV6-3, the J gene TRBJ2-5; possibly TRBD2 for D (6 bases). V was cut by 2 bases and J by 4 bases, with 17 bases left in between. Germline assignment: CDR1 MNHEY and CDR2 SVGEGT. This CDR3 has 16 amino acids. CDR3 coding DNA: TGTGCCAGCAGTTACCCCCCACCTAGCGAACGAGAGACCCAGTACTTC. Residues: CASSYPPPSERETQYF.

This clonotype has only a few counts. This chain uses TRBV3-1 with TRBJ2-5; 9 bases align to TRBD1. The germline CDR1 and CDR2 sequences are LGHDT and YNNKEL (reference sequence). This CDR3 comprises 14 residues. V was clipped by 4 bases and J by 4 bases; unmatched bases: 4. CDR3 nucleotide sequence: TGTGCCAGCAGCCGGGGACAGGGAGTAGAGACCCAGTACTTC. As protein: CASSRGQGVETQYF.

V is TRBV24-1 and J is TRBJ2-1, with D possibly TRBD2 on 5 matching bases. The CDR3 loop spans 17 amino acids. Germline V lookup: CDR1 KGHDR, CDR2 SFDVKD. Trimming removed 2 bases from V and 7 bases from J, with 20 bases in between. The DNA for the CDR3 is TGTGCCACCAGTGATTCGGGCGGGTCCAATGCTAAGAATGAGCAGTTCTTC. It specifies CATSDSGGSNAKNEQFF.

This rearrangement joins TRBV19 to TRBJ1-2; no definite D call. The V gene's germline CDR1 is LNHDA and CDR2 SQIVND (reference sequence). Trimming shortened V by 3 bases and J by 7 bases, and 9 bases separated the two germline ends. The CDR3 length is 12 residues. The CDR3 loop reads CASSMTGSGYTF. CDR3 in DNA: TGTGCCAGTAGTATGACCGGAAGTGGCTACACCTTC.

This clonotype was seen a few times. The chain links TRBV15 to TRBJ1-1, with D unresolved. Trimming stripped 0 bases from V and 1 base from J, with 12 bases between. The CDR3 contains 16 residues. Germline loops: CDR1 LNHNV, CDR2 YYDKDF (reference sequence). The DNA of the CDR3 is TGTGCCACCAGCAGAGAGTCGGCAAAAAGGAACACTGAAGCTTTCTTT. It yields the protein CATSRESAKRNTEAFF. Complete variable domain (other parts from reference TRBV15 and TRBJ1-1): DAMVIQNPRYQVTQFGKPVTLSCSQTLNHNVMYWYQQKSSQAPKLLFHYYDKDFNNEADTPDNFQSRRPNTSFCFLDIRSPGLGDTAMYLCATSRESAKRNTEAFFGQGTRLTVV.

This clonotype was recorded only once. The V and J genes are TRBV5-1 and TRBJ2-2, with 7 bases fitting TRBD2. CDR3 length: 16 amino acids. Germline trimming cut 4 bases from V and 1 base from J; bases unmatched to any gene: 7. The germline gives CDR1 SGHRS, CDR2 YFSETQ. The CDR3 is CASSPLGRENTGELFF. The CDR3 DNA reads TGCGCCAGCAGCCCCCTGGGGAGGGAGAACACCGGGGAGCTGTTTTTT.

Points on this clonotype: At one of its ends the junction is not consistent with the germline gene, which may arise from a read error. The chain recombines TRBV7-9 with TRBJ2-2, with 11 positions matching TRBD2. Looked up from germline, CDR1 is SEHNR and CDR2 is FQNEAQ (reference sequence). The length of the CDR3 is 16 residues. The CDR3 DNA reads TGTGCCGGCAGCTTGGGACTAGCGGTTTACACCGGGGAGCTGTTTTTT. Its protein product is CAGSLGLAVYTGELFF.

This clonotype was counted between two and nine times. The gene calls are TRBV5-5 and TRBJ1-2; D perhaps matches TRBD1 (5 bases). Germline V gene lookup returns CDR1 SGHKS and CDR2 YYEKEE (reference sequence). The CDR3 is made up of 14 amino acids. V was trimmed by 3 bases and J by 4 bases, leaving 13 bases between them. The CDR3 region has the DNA TGTGCCAGCAGCTCCCCAGGGATCACCTATGGCTACACCTTC. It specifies CASSSPGITYGYTF.